The 27 T cell receptor beta chains below all came from one sample that was sequenced in a study of OX40 agonist ivuxolimab in advanced cancers. This table comes from immunoSEQ multiplex PCR, and its TCRdb copy is limited to in-frame clones, with some not included. This table holds around 77,000 clones, about 78% found once. The sequencing used CD4+ or CD8+ T cells sorted from blood, collected in a trial of the OX40 agonist ivuxolimab. These receptors all come from an adult with an advanced solid tumor such as melanoma, head and neck, liver or kidney cancer.

The J gene is TRBJ2-7, the V gene TRBV5-6; D gene unclear. V lost 3 bases and J 4 bases, leaving 17 bases between the germline ends. Looked up from germline, CDR1 is SGHDT and CDR2 is YYEEEE. The CDR3 has 15 residues. Here the CDR3 DNA reads TGTGCCAGCAGCTCCCCTTCCGCCTCTCGGTACGAGCAGTACTTC. Translating it yields CASSSPSASRYEQYF.

On this clone: At one of its ends the junction is not consistent with the germline gene, which may arise from a read error. The chain recombines TRBV6-6 with TRBJ2-2; D perhaps matches TRBD2 (6 bases). The CDR3 length is 13 residues. The germline gives CDR1 MNHNY, CDR2 SVGAGI (reference sequence). The DNA of the CDR3 is TGTGCCAGCAGCCCTAGGGACGCCGGGGGGCTGTTTTTT. Translated, it gives CASSPRDAGGLFF.

The chain couples TRBV18 to TRBJ2-1; 8 bases map to TRBD1. V lost 2 bases, J lost 6 bases, and 3 bases stayed unmatched. CDR3 size: 14 residues. Germline V CDR1 and CDR2: KGHSH, LQKENI. The CDR3 loop reads CASSPVQGGNEQFF. As DNA, the CDR3 is TGTGCCAGCTCACCAGTACAGGGGGGCAATGAGCAGTTCTTC.

The chain combines TRBV18 with TRBJ2-5, with no clear D. CDR3 length: 13 amino acids. V lost 5 bases to trimming and J lost 0 bases, with 7 bases between them. Per the germline V gene, CDR1 is KGHSH and CDR2 is LQKENI. CDR3 DNA sequence: TGTGCCAGCTCAGCACAGTACCAAGAGACCCAGTACTTC. It translates to CASSAQYQETQYF.

This clone was picked up one time. The chain links TRBV7-2 to TRBJ1-1; maybe TRBD1 (6 bases). Germline CDR1 and CDR2: SGHTA and FQGNSA. The CDR3 runs to 16 residues. The ends were cut back, 6 bases at V and 8 bases at J, with 25 bases in the middle. CDR3 amino acids: CASRKQGNRMPLEAFF. The CDR3 region has the DNA TGTGCCAGCAGAAAACAGGGTAACCGTATGCCCTTAGAAGCTTTCTTT.

This sequence joins TRBV5-1 and TRBJ1-1; 7 positions match TRBD1. Germline V lookup: CDR1 SGHRS, CDR2 YFSETQ. The J segment lost 4 bases and the V segment lost 2 bases, leaving 8 bases of the junction unmatched. This CDR3 is built from 15 residues. Written as DNA, the CDR3 is TGCGCCAGCAGCTTAGGGACAGCCTCCGTCACTGAAGCTTTCTTT. It specifies CASSLGTASVTEAFF.

The chain combines TRBV19 with TRBJ1-1, with D maybe TRBD1 (6 bases). V dropped 8 bases and J dropped 8 bases, with 15 bases sitting between them. The CDR3 consists of 12 residues. Germline values: CDR1 LNHDA, CDR2 SQIVND (reference sequence). CDR3 residues: CASRLKDREAFF. The DNA of the CDR3 is TGTGCCAGTCGACTTAAAGACAGGGAAGCTTTCTTT.

As concerns this clone: A read error may be the cause here, since a much bigger clone is one base away. This CDR3 is also generated by other DNA sequences in the sample. The rearrangement links TRBV5-1 to TRBJ1-1, with a weak D call TRBD1 (6 bases). V gave up 4 bases and J gave up 7 bases, with 20 bases separating them. This CDR3 contains 15 residues. Germline V gene lookup returns CDR1 SGHRS and CDR2 YFSETQ. CDR3 loop: CASSAVWGGRHEAFF. The CDR3 DNA is TGCGCCAGCAGCGCGGTGTGGGGGGGCAGGCATGAAGCTTTCTTT.

This clone was seen more than once but under ten times. V and J are TRBV28 and TRBJ2-1, with 14 bases that match TRBD2. Germline CDR1 is MDHEN and CDR2 is SYDVKM. The CDR3 covers 15 residues. J was trimmed by 9 bases and V by 5 bases; bases with no gene match: 6. CDR3 sequence reads: CASSPRGLAGVEQFF. In nucleotides, the CDR3 is TGTGCCAGCAGTCCAAGGGGACTAGCGGGAGTTGAGCAGTTCTTC.

The chain has TRBV19 and TRBJ2-5; D may be TRBD1 (6 bases). The V end was cut by 4 bases, the J end by 3 bases, with 33 bases between. The CDR3 length is 21 residues. The V gene's germline CDR1 is LNHDA and CDR2 SQIVND (reference sequence). This chain's CDR3 is CASSKTGGRVGAGRRKETQYF. The CDR3 DNA follows: TGTGCCAGTAGTAAGACAGGTGGACGGGTGGGAGCCGGGCGACGGAAAGAGACCCAGTACTTC.

Written as DNA, the CDR3 is TGTGCCAGAAGCCCCTCCCGCGGGGACAACTACGAGCAGTACTTC. Protein sequence: CARSPSRGDNYEQYF. This chain links TRBV5-3 with TRBJ2-7, with D tentatively TRBD1 or TRBD2 (6 bases each). TRBV5-3 is filed as an ORF, its function uncertain. The CDR3 extends over 15 amino acids. V lost 4 bases to trimming and J lost 3 bases, with 17 bases between them.

The CDR3: CASSVGSGTGKDEQYF. As DNA, the CDR3 is TGTGCCAGCAGTGTTGGTAGCGGGACAGGGAAAGACGAGCAGTACTTC. The V gene is TRBV2, the J gene TRBJ2-7, with D possibly TRBD1 on 9 matching bases. The length of the CDR3 is 16 residues. CDR1 is SNHLY, CDR2 FYNNEI, per germline. Deletions cut 4 bases from V and 5 bases from J, with 21 bases between.

The V and J genes are TRBV7-3 and TRBJ1-1; D not certain. With 2 bases removed from V and 2 bases from J, the gap between germline ends came to 9 bases. CDR1 and CDR2 (germline): SGHTA, FQGTGA. The CDR3 loop spans 14 amino acids. CDR3 region: CASSLWGPNTEAFF. The CDR3 DNA sequence: TGTGCCAGCAGCTTATGGGGTCCCAACACTGAAGCTTTCTTT. Supplemented by reference TRBV7-3 and TRBJ1-1, the full variable domain reads GAGVSQTPSNKVTEKGKYVELRCDPISGHTALYWYRQSLGQGPEFLIYFQGTGAADDSGLPNDRFFAVRPEGSVSTLKIQRTERGDSAVYLCASSLWGPNTEAFFGQGTRLTVV.

V is TRBV7-9 and J is TRBJ2-5; 12 bases map to TRBD2. This CDR3 region has 16 residues. With 5 bases clipped from V and 11 bases from J, the junction kept 15 bases outside the gene matches. The germline V gene encodes CDR1 SEHNR and CDR2 FQNEAQ (reference sequence). CDR3 region: CASSRFLAGGPEEQYF. The DNA for the CDR3 is TGTGCCAGCAGCAGATTTCTAGCGGGAGGGCCTGAAGAGCAGTACTTC.

The rearrangement uses TRBV7-2 and TRBJ2-5, with D tentatively TRBD1 (6 bases). Germline V gene lookup returns CDR1 SGHTA and CDR2 FQGNSA. Deletions cut 3 bases from V and 2 bases from J, with 10 bases between. The CDR3 is 14 amino acids. The CDR3 coding sequence is TGTGCCAGCAGCTTCTCGACAGGTCAAGAGACCCAGTACTTC. Translated, it gives CASSFSTGQETQYF.

The chain is built from TRBV27 and TRBJ2-1, with 7 bases fitting TRBD1. This CDR3 has 11 amino acids. V lost 7 bases to trimming and J lost 14 bases; unmatched junction nucleotides: 8. Germline V lookup: CDR1 MNHEY, CDR2 SMNVEV (reference sequence). CDR3 DNA: TGTGCCAGCAACACCAGGGACAGTAAGTTCTTC. As protein: CASNTRDSKFF.

The rearrangement uses TRBV30 and TRBJ1-5; 8 bases align to TRBD1. The V gene's germline CDR1 is GTSNPN and CDR2 SVGIG (reference sequence). Trimming took 2 bases from V and 7 from J; bases not matched to a gene: 7. This CDR3 has 14 residues. The CDR3 DNA reads TGTGCCTGGAGTCTCGGACAGGGAGGGCAGCCCCAGCATTTT. It is translated as CAWSLGQGGQPQHF.

This clone has only one observation. This chain uses TRBV7-2 with TRBJ2-3; possibly TRBD2 for D (6 bases). Germline V CDR1 and CDR2: SGHTA, FQGNSA. Trimming shortened V by 5 bases and J by 0 bases, and 12 bases separated the two germline ends. This CDR3 is built from 15 residues. CDR3 coding DNA: TGTGCCAGCAGCCTATGGGACTTTAGCACAGATACGCAGTATTTT. Its translation: CASSLWDFSTDTQYF.

This chain connects TRBV5-1 to TRBJ2-3; D not resolved. CDR1 is SGHRS and CDR2 is YFSETQ in the germline V gene. Trimming cost V 2 bases and J 5 bases, with 3 bases left between them. The CDR3 consists of 11 residues. In nucleotides, the CDR3 is TGCGCCAGCAGCTTAGGAGATACGCAGTATTTT. This sequence encodes CASSLGDTQYF.

The CDR3 sequence: CASSLRSGELFF. The DNA of the CDR3 is TGTGCCAGCAGCTTGAGGTCCGGGGAGCTGTTTTTT. The chain joins TRBV5-5 to TRBJ2-2; D ambiguous. Germline values: CDR1 SGHKS, CDR2 YYEKEE (reference sequence). The CDR3 consists of 12 residues. The V end was cut by 1 base, the J end by 6 bases, with 4 bases between.

This clone was found once. The V call is TRBV7-2, the J call TRBJ2-5; 7 nucleotides match TRBD1. The CDR3 totals 15 residues. With 1 base clipped from V and 3 bases from J, the junction kept 5 bases outside the gene matches. The germline V gene has CDR1 SGHTA and CDR2 FQGNSA. CDR3 sequence reads: CASSLVGTAKETQYF. As DNA, the CDR3 is TGTGCCAGCAGCTTAGTGGGGACAGCTAAAGAGACCCAGTACTTC.

V and J are TRBV19 and TRBJ1-1; D not resolved. V was pared by 1 base and J by 6 bases, with 15 bases between. Per the germline V gene, CDR1 is LNHDA and CDR2 is SQIVND (reference sequence). This CDR3 is built from 15 residues. The CDR3 here is CASSIVRMRKAEAFF. The CDR3, as DNA: TGTGCCAGTAGTATAGTACGGATGCGAAAGGCTGAAGCTTTCTTT.

V gene TRBV21-1 combines with J gene TRBJ2-2. TRBV21-1 is a pseudogene. CDR3 size: 19 residues. The CDR3 here is CASSKGWWVGTENTGELFF. In nucleotides, the CDR3 is TGTGCCAGCAGCAAAGGTTGGTGGGTGGGGACGGAAAACACCGGGGAGCTGTTTTTT.

V usage is TRBV27 and J usage is TRBJ2-3; no clear D gene. Trimming took 3 bases from V and 3 from J, leaving 7 bases between them. This CDR3 spans 13 amino acids. In germline, CDR1 is MNHEY, CDR2 SMNVEV (reference sequence). CDR3 amino acids: CASSFFGTDTQYF. Here the CDR3 DNA reads TGTGCCAGCAGTTTTTTTGGAACAGATACGCAGTATTTT.

The CDR3 protein is CASSETGQGIVQFF. CDR3 in DNA: TGTGCCAGCAGTGAAACCGGACAGGGTATAGTGCAGTTCTTC. The chain carries TRBV2 and TRBJ2-1; 8 bases match TRBD1. V shed 2 bases and J 12 bases; nucleotides not matched to a gene: 9. Germline V CDR1 and CDR2: SNHLY, FYNNEI. This CDR3 is 14 amino acids long.

The V gene is TRBV4-1, the J gene TRBJ2-2; 13 bases match TRBD2. Germline V lookup: CDR1 MGHRA, CDR2 YSYEKL. This CDR3 has 16 residues. The J segment lost 7 bases and the V segment lost 4 bases, leaving 6 bases of the junction unmatched. The DNA of the CDR3 is TGCGCCAGCAGCCGTGGACTAGCGGGGGCGGTCGGGGAGCTGTTTTTT. Protein product: CASSRGLAGAVGELFF.

Only a few counts were recorded for this clone. This chain joins TRBV30 and TRBJ2-1; 8 bases map to TRBD2. Germline lookup yields CDR1 GTSNPN and CDR2 SVGIG (reference sequence). The V gene end was trimmed by 1 base and the J gene end by 5 bases; junction bases not matched to a gene: 7. The CDR3 contains 15 residues. The CDR3 here is CAWSAQLAANNEQFF. The CDR3 DNA follows: TGTGCCTGGAGTGCACAACTAGCGGCCAACAATGAGCAGTTCTTC.